A single sample is the source of the 25 T cell receptor beta chains below, sequenced in a study of control samples from healthy donors and cancer patients. Profiling relied on immunoSEQ multiplex PCR, and the TCRdb table lists in-frame clones only, not all of them. The sample has 60,000 or so clones, roughly 87% seen once. Material: blood. These receptors came from a man aged 45-65 years in good health.

V usage is TRBV6-5 and J usage is TRBJ2-7; D remains ambiguous. Trimming took 3 bases from V and 2 from J, leaving 11 bases between them. The germline V gene encodes CDR1 MNHEY and CDR2 SVGAGI. This CDR3 is built from 14 residues. The DNA for the CDR3 is TGTGCCAGCAGTTATGAAAGAACGGCCTACGAGCAGTACTTC. Its protein product is CASSYERTAYEQYF.

The V and J genes are TRBV12-5 and TRBJ1-4; 7 bases are shared with TRBD1. The CDR3 runs 17 residues. The V gene's germline CDR1 is LGHNT and CDR2 FRNRAP. The J segment lost 4 bases and the V segment lost 0 bases, leaving 8 bases of the junction unmatched. The CDR3 nucleotides are TGTGCTAGTGGTTTGGTATATGGGGCAGGGGGTAATGAAAAACTGTTTTTT. It translates to CASGLVYGAGGNEKLFF.

The V gene is TRBV30, the J gene TRBJ2-1; tentatively, D is TRBD1 or TRBD2 (5 bases each). With 4 bases removed from V and 7 bases from J, the gap between germline ends came to 26 bases. CDR1 is GTSNPN and CDR2 is SVGIG in the germline V gene (reference sequence). This CDR3 is built from 17 residues. The CDR3: CAWTRPGTKRRTNEQFF. The CDR3 bases are TGTGCCTGGACGCGCCCCGGGACCAAGAGGCGGACAAATGAGCAGTTCTTC.

V gene TRBV28 combines with J gene TRBJ2-3, with a weak D call TRBD2 (5 bases). CDR3 length: 16 residues. Germline V lookup: CDR1 MDHEN, CDR2 SYDVKM. Trimming shortened V by 4 bases and J by 2 bases, and 16 bases separated the two germline ends. CDR3 nucleotides: TGTGCCAGCAGTTCCCCTAGCCCCAGCGACACAGATACGCAGTATTTT. Amino acid sequence: CASSSPSPSDTDTQYF.

With regard to this clone: Within the sample, other DNA sequences also encode this same CDR3. The genes are TRBV6-2 or TRBV6-3 and TRBJ1-5; 10 bases fit TRBD1. J gave up 7 bases and V 3 bases, and 6 bases lay outside the gene matches. CDR1 is MNHEY, CDR2 SVGEGT, per germline. The CDR3 length is 15 residues. CDR3 sequence: CASSYGTGAGQPQHF. CDR3 in DNA: TGTGCCAGCAGTTATGGGACAGGGGCGGGGCAGCCCCAGCATTTT.

This clone turned up a few times. The J gene is TRBJ2-7, the V gene TRBV6-5; 10 bases line up with TRBD2. The CDR3 covers 15 residues. CDR1 and CDR2 from the germline V gene are MNHEY and SVGAGI. The J segment lost 2 bases and the V segment lost 6 bases, leaving 7 bases of the junction unmatched. The CDR3 DNA sequence: TGTGCCAGCAGCCCCCTAGCGGGAGCGGCCTACGAGCAGTACTTC. Amino acid sequence: CASSPLAGAAYEQYF.

The rearrangement links TRBV28 to TRBJ2-5; TRBD2 matches at 11 bases. Looked up from germline, CDR1 is MDHEN and CDR2 is SYDVKM. With V trimmed by 6 bases and J by 2 bases, 5 bases remained unmatched. The CDR3 loop spans 15 amino acids. CDR3 bases: TGTGCCAGCAGACGAGGGACTAGCGGACAAGAGACCCAGTACTTC. Residues: CASRRGTSGQETQYF.

The V gene is TRBV7-2, the J gene TRBJ2-5; D remains unclear. V was trimmed by 3 bases and J by 1 base, leaving 9 bases between them. CDR3 length: 14 residues. Per germline, CDR1 SGHTA and CDR2 FQGNSA. CDR3 amino acids: CASSLGFAQETQYF. The DNA of the CDR3 is TGTGCCAGCAGCTTGGGCTTTGCCCAAGAGACCCAGTACTTC.

J is TRBJ2-3 and V is TRBV5-1, with D perhaps assigned TRBD1 or TRBD2 (5 bases each). CDR1 SGHRS and CDR2 YFSETQ come from the germline V gene. The CDR3 is 16 residues long. The germline V and J ends were trimmed by 0 bases and 2 bases, with 13 bases remaining between them. This CDR3 is CASSLGSGSPTDTQYF. DNA of the CDR3: TGCGCCAGCAGCTTGGGTTCAGGGAGTCCCACAGATACGCAGTATTTT.

The gene calls are TRBV7-6 and TRBJ2-3; possibly TRBD2 for D (6 bases). The germline V gene encodes CDR1 SGHVS and CDR2 FNYEAQ. Trimming cost V 4 bases and J 2 bases, with 22 bases left between them. This CDR3 contains 18 residues. The CDR3 loop is CASSSPLSGPEVTDTQYF. The CDR3 DNA reads TGTGCCAGCAGCTCTCCCCTTAGCGGACCTGAGGTCACAGATACGCAGTATTTT.

The chain links TRBV5-6 to TRBJ1-2; unclear D gene. This CDR3 is built from 11 residues. Looked up from germline, CDR1 is SGHDT and CDR2 is YYEEEE. Trimming shortened V by 4 bases and J by 3 bases, and 4 bases separated the two germline ends. CDR3 loop: CASSLYYGYTF. CDR3 nucleotides: TGTGCCAGCAGCCTCTACTATGGCTACACCTTC.

V usage is TRBV21-1 and J usage is TRBJ1-5. TRBV21-1 is given as a pseudogene. The CDR3 extends over 16 amino acids. CDR3 sequence (DNA): TGTGCCAGCAGCCTGCACTCCTTAGGGAGCAATCAGCCCCAGCATTTT. Protein: CASSLHSLGSNQPQHF.

This chain joins TRBV2 and TRBJ2-1; 12 bases line up with TRBD2. Germline assignment: CDR1 SNHLY and CDR2 FYNNEI. The CDR3 runs to 16 residues. Trimming removed 2 bases from V and 9 bases from J; junction bases left unmatched: 8. Written as DNA, the CDR3 is TGTGCCAGCAGTGAACGTTTACTAGCGGGAGGCGGTGAGCAGTTCTTC. This gives the protein CASSERLLAGGGEQFF.

This clone was observed once. The chain joins TRBV7-9 to TRBJ1-2, with D hard to call. Germline V gene lookup returns CDR1 SEHNR and CDR2 FQNEAQ (reference sequence). CDR3 size: 14 residues. The V end lost 1 base, the J end lost 6 bases, and 12 bases lay between the germline ends. CDR3 protein: CASSLVVGRNGYTF. The CDR3 nucleotides read TGTGCCAGCAGCTTAGTGGTGGGGAGGAATGGCTACACCTTC.

This clone has only one observation. CDR3 amino acids: CASSLGGWGSGPEAFF. The CDR3 DNA sequence: TGTGCCAGCAGCTTAGGAGGTTGGGGTAGCGGTCCTGAAGCTTTCTTT. J is TRBJ1-1 and V is TRBV7-9; D unclear. The CDR3 covers 16 residues. V was clipped by 1 base and J by 6 bases, with 18 bases between them. The germline V gene encodes CDR1 SEHNR and CDR2 FQNEAQ (reference sequence).

This chain links TRBV28 with TRBJ2-7; the D gene is possibly TRBD2 (6 bases). The CDR3 sequence is 17 residues long. Germline V lookup: CDR1 MDHEN, CDR2 SYDVKM. The V gene lost 1 base and the J gene lost 3 bases, with 19 bases spanning the gap. CDR3 sequence reads: CASSLSGRGGLSYEQYF. Here the CDR3 DNA reads TGTGCCAGCAGTTTATCGGGCCGGGGAGGACTCAGCTACGAGCAGTACTTC.

The V and J genes are TRBV5-1 and TRBJ1-4; 7 nucleotides align to TRBD1. This CDR3 comprises 13 residues. Germline loops: CDR1 SGHRS, CDR2 YFSETQ. The V segment lost 4 bases and the J segment 10 bases; nucleotides outside the gene matches: 7. The chain's CDR3 is CASSIDRVGKLFF. CDR3 nucleotide sequence: TGCGCCAGCAGCATCGACAGGGTTGGAAAACTGTTTTTT.

The rearrangement joins TRBV7-9 to TRBJ2-7; D is unclear. The CDR3 is made up of 13 amino acids. Germline assignment: CDR1 SEHNR and CDR2 FQNEAQ (reference sequence). V was cut by 2 bases and J by 2 bases, with 7 bases left in between. This chain's CDR3 is CASSLNQAYEQYF. The CDR3 DNA is TGTGCCAGCAGCTTAAACCAAGCCTACGAGCAGTACTTC.

The chain employs TRBV10-3 and TRBJ2-1, with 9 bases matching TRBD2. CDR3 length equals 13 residues. The germline gives CDR1 ENHRY, CDR2 SYGVKD. V lost 8 bases, J lost 10 bases, and 9 bases stayed unmatched. CDR3 in amino acids: CAIRLAGTQEQFF. CDR3 sequence (DNA): TGTGCCATCCGGCTAGCGGGAACACAAGAGCAGTTCTTC.

V is TRBV21-1 and J is TRBJ2-7; the D segment call TRBD2 is taken from the table without a DNA check. TRBV21-1 is noted as a pseudogene. This CDR3 has 13 residues. The CDR3 nucleotides read TGTGCCAGCACCCGAACGGGGAGCTACGAGCAGTACTTC. Translating gives CASTRTGSYEQYF.

The J gene is TRBJ1-4, the V gene TRBV19; D is unclear. V was cut by 3 bases and J by 7 bases, with 3 bases left in between. This CDR3 is 11 amino acids long. Germline lookup yields CDR1 LNHDA and CDR2 SQIVND (reference sequence). The CDR3 region is CASSISEKLFF. The CDR3 DNA reads as TGTGCCAGTAGTATTTCTGAAAAACTGTTTTTT.

The J gene is TRBJ1-2, the V gene TRBV2; D not certain. Germline V CDR1 and CDR2: SNHLY, FYNNEI. With 10 bases removed from V and 4 bases from J, the gap between germline ends came to 13 bases. The CDR3 length is 12 residues. In DNA, the CDR3 is TGTGCCATTGCACAGTCAAGCTATGGCTACACCTTC. Translated: CAIAQSSYGYTF.

Written as DNA, the CDR3 is TGCAGTGCTAGTAGCCCACGGCGGCCACCAGACCTCTCCTACAATGAGCAGTTCTTC. Amino acids: CSASSPRRPPDLSYNEQFF. The rearrangement links TRBV20-1 to TRBJ2-1; unclear D gene. The germline gives CDR1 DFQATT, CDR2 SNEGSKA (reference sequence). The V end was cut by 3 bases, the J end by 0 bases, with 24 bases between. This CDR3 is built from 19 residues.

The chain combines TRBV4-1 with TRBJ1-4, with 8 nucleotides matching TRBD1. V lost 0 bases, J lost 8 bases, and 2 bases stayed unmatched. This CDR3 spans 14 amino acids. Germline V gene sequence: CDR1 MGHRA, CDR2 YSYEKL. CDR3 loop: CASSQDRQGEKLFF. DNA for the CDR3: TGCGCCAGCAGCCAAGATAGACAGGGGGAAAAACTGTTTTTT.

This chain uses TRBV28 with TRBJ2-2; no clear D gene. With 2 bases removed from V and 7 bases from J, the gap between germline ends came to 14 bases. Germline CDR1 reads MDHEN; CDR2 reads SYDVKM. The CDR3 runs 15 residues. CDR3 region: CASSLVAGPSGELFF. CDR3 nucleotides: TGTGCCAGCAGTTTAGTGGCAGGTCCGAGCGGGGAGCTGTTTTTT.